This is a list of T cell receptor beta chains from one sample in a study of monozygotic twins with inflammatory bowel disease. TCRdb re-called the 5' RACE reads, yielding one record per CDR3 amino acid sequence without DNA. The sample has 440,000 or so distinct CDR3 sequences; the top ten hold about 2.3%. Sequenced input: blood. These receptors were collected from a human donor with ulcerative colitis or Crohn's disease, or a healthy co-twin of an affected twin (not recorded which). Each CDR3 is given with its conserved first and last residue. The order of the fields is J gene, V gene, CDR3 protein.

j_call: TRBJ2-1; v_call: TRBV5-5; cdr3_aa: CASSFEGTGGYNEQFF
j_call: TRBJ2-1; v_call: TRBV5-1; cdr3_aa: CASSYVSGSYNEQFF
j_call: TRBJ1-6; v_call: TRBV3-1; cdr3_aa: CASRDTGTPLHF
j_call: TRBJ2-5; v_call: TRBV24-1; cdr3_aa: CATSDGGRGETQYF
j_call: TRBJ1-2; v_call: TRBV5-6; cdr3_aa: CASSRDRDGYTF
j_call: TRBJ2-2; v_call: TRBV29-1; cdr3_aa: CSVLRNTGELFF
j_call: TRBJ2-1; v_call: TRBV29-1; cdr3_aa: CSVEGLAGDGEQFF
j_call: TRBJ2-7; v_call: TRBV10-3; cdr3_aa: CAVHSGLAGEVQYF
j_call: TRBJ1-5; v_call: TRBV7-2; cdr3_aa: CASSSHTGQPQHF
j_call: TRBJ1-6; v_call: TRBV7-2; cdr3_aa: CASSPGQGGSPLHF
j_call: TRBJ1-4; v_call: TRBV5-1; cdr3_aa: CASRAGTGNEKLFF
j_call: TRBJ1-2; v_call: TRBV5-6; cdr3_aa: CASSLQGQPLGHTF
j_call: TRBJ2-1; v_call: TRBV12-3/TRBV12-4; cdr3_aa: CASSPTRVHEQFF
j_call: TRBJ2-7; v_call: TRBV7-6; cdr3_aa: CASSSGNRDEQYF
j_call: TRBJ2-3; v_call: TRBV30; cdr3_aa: CASNRDRDWTDTQYF
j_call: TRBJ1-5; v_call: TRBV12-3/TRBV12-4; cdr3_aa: CASSSTGGGQPQHF
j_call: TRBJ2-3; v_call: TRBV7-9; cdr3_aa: CASSLITTSTDTQYF
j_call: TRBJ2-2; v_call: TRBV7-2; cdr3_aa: CASSLNRGHTGELFF